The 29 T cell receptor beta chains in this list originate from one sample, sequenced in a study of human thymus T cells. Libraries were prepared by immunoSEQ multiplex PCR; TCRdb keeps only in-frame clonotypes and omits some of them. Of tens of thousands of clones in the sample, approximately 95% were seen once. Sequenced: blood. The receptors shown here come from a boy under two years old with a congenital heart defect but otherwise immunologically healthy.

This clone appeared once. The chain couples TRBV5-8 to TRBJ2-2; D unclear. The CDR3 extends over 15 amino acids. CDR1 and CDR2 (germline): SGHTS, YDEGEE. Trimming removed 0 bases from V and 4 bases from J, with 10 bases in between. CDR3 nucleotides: TGTGCCAGCAGCTTGGCCGTCTTGATCACCGGGGAGCTGTTTTTT. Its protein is CASSLAVLITGELFF.

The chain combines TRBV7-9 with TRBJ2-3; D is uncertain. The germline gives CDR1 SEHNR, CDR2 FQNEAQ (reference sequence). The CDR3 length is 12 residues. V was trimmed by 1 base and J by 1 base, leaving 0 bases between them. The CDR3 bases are TGTGCCAGCAGCTTAGGCACAGATACGCAGTATTTT. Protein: CASSLGTDTQYF.

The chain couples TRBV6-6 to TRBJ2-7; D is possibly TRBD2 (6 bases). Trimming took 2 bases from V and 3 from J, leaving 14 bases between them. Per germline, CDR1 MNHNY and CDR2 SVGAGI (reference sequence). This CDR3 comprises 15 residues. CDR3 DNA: TGTGCCAGCAGTTACCAGCCAGGGAGGAACTACGAGCAGTACTTC. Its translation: CASSYQPGRNYEQYF.

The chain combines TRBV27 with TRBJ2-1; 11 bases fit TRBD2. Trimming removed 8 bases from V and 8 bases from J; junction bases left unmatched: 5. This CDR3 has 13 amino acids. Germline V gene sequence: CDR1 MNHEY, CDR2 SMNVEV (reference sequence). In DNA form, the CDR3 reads TGTGCCAGCGGTAGCGGGGGGGCCGATGAGCAGTTCTTC. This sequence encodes CASGSGGADEQFF.

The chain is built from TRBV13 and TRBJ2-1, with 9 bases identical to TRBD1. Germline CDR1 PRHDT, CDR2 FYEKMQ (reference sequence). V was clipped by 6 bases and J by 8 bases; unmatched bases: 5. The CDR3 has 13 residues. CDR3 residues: CASRPYRGHEQFF. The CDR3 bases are TGTGCCAGCAGACCGTACAGGGGGCATGAGCAGTTCTTC.

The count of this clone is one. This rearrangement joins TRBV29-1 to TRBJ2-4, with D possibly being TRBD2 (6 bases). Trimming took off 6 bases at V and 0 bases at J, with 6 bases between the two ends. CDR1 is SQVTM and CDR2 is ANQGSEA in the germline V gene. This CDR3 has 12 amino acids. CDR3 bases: TGCAGCGTGGGACTAGCCAAAAACATTCAGTACTTC. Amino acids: CSVGLAKNIQYF.

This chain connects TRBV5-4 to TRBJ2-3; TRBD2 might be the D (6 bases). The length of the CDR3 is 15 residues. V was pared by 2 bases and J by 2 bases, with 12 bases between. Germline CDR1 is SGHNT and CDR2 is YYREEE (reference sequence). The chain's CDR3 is CASSLEGRTTDTQYF. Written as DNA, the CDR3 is TGTGCCAGCAGCTTAGAAGGGAGGACCACAGATACGCAGTATTTT.

Here the CDR3 reads CASSRLQGYEQYF. The CDR3 DNA follows: TGCGCCAGCAGTCGACTACAGGGTTACGAGCAGTACTTC. The chain employs TRBV5-1 and TRBJ2-7; D is perhaps TRBD1 (6 bases). Trimming cost V 5 bases and J 4 bases, with 13 bases left between them. Looked up from germline, CDR1 is SGHRS and CDR2 is YFSETQ. The CDR3 sequence is 13 residues long.

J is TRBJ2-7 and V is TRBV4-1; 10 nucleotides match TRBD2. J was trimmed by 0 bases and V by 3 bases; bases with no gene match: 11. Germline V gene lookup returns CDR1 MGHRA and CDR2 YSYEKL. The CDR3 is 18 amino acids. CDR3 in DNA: TGCGCCAGCAGCCAGTCACCACCTAGCGGGGGATACTCCTACGAGCAGTACTTC. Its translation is CASSQSPPSGGYSYEQYF.

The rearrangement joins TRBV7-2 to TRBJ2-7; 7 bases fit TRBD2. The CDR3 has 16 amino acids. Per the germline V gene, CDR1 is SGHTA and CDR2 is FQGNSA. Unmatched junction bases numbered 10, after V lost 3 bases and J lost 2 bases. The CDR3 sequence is CASSLRGRAEPYEQYF. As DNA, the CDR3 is TGTGCCAGCAGCTTGAGAGGGAGGGCCGAGCCCTACGAGCAGTACTTC.

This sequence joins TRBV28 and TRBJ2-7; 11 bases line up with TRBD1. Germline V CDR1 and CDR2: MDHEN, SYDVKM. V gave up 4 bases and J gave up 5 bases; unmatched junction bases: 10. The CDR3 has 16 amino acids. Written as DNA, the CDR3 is TGTGCCAGCAGTTCAGGACAGGGGGCGTTGTTCCACGAGCAGTACTTC. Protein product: CASSSGQGALFHEQYF. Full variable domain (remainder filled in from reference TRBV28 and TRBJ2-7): DVKVTQSSRYLVKRTGEKVFLECVQDMDHENMFWYRQDPGLGLRLIYFSYDVKMKEKGDIPEGYSVSREKKERFSLILESASTNQTSMYLCASSSGQGALFHEQYFGPGTRLTVT.

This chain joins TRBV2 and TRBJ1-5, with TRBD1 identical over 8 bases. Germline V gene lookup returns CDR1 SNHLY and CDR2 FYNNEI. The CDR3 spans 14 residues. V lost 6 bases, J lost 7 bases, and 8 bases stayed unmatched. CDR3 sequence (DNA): TGTGCCAGCAGGACAGACAGGGGAGGCCAGCCCCAGCATTTT. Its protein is CASRTDRGGQPQHF. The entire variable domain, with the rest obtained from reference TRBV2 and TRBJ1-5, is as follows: EPEVTQTPSHQVTQMGQEVILRCVPISNHLYFYWYRQILGQKVEFLVSFYNNEISEKSEIFDDQFSVERPDGSNFTLKIRSTKLEDSAMYFCASRTDRGGQPQHFGDGTRLSIL.

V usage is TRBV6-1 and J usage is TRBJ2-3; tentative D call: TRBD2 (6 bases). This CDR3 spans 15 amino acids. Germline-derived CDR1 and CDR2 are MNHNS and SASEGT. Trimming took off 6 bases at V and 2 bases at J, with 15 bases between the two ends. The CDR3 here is CASRVAVALTDTQYF. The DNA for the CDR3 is TGTGCCAGCAGAGTAGCGGTAGCTCTCACAGATACGCAGTATTTT.

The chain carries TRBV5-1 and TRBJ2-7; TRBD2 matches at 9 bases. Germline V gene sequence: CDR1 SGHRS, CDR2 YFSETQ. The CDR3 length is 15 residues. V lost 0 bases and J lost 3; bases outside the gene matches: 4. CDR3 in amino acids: CASSLDAGGGYEQYF. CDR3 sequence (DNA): TGCGCCAGCAGCTTGGATGCGGGAGGGGGCTACGAGCAGTACTTC.

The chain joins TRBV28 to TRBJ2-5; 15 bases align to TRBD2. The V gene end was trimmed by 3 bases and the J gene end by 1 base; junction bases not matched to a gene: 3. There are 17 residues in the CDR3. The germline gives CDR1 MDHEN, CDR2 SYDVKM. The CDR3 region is CASSFGTSGRPQETQYF. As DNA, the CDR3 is TGTGCCAGCAGTTTTGGGACTAGCGGGAGGCCCCAAGAGACCCAGTACTTC.

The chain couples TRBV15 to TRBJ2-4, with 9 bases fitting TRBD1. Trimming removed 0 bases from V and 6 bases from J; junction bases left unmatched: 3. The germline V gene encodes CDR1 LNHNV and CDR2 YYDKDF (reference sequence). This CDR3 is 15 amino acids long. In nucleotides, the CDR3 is TGTGCCACCAGCAGAGATTCGGACAGGGGAAACATTCAGTACTTC. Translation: CATSRDSDRGNIQYF.

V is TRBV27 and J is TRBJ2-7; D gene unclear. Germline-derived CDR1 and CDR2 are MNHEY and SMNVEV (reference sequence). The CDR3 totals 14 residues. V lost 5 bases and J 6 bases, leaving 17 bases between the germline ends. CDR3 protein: CASSPHISSREQYF. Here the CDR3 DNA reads TGTGCCAGCAGTCCGCACATTAGTTCGCGCGAGCAGTACTTC.

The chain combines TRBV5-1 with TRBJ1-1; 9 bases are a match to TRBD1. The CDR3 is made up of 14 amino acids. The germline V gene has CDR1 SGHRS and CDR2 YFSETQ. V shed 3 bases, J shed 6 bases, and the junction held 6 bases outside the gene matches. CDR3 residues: CASSSTGTGSEAFF. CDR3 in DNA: TGCGCCAGCAGCTCAACCGGGACAGGGTCTGAAGCTTTCTTT.

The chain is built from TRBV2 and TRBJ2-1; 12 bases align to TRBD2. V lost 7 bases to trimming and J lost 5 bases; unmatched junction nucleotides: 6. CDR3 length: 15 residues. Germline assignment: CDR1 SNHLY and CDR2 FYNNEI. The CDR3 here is CASTLAGGPNNEQFF. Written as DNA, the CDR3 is TGTGCCAGCACCCTAGCGGGGGGGCCCAACAATGAGCAGTTCTTC. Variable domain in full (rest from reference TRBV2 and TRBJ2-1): EPEVTQTPSHQVTQMGQEVILRCVPISNHLYFYWYRQILGQKVEFLVSFYNNEISEKSEIFDDQFSVERPDGSNFTLKIRSTKLEDSAMYFCASTLAGGPNNEQFFGPGTRLTVL.

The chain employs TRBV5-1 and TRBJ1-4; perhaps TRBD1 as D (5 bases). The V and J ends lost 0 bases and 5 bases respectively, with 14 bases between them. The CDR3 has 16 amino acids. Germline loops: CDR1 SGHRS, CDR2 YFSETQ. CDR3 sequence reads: CASSLGRGPRNEKLFF. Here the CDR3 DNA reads TGCGCCAGCAGCTTGGGGCGGGGCCCGAGAAATGAAAAACTGTTTTTT. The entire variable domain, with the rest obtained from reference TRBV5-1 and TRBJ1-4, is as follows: KAGVTQTPRYLIKTRGQQVTLSCSPISGHRSVSWYQQTPGQGLQFLFEYFSETQRNKGNFPGRFSGRQFSNSRSEMNVSTLELGDSALYLCASSLGRGPRNEKLFFGSGTQLSVL.

For the CDR3, the DNA is TGTGCCAGCACTGGACTCCTGAACACCGGGGAGCTGTTTTTT. Protein product: CASTGLLNTGELFF. The chain combines TRBV6-1 with TRBJ2-2; D perhaps matches TRBD2 (5 bases). Germline V gene sequence: CDR1 MNHNS, CDR2 SASEGT. The CDR3 covers 14 residues. V gave up 7 bases and J gave up 1 base, with 10 bases separating them.

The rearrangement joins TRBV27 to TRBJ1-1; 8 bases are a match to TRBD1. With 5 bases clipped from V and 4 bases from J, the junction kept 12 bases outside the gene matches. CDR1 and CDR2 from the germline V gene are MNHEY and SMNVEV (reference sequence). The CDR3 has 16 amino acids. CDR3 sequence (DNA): TGTGCCAGCAGTCGGCTACAGGGGGAGAGGCTCACTGAAGCTTTCTTT. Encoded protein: CASSRLQGERLTEAFF.

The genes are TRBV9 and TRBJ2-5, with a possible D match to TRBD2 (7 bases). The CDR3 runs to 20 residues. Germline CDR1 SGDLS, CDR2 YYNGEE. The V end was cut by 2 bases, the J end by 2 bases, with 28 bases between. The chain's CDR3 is CASSVFSGGGGHIYQETQYF. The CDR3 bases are TGTGCCAGCAGCGTTTTTAGTGGTGGCGGGGGCCACATTTATCAAGAGACCCAGTACTTC. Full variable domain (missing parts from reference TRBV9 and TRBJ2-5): DSGVTQTPKHLITATGQRVTLRCSPRSGDLSVYWYQQSLDQGLQFLIQYYNGEERAKGNILERFSAQQFPDLHSELNLSSLELGDSALYFCASSVFSGGGGHIYQETQYFGPGTRLLVL.

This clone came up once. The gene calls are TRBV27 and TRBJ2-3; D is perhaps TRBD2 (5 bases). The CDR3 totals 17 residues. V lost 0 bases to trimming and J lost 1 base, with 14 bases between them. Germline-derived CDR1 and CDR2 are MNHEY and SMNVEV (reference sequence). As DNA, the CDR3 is TGTGCCAGCAGTTTATCCCTTGCTAGCACCGGCACAGATACGCAGTATTTT. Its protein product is CASSLSLASTGTDTQYF.

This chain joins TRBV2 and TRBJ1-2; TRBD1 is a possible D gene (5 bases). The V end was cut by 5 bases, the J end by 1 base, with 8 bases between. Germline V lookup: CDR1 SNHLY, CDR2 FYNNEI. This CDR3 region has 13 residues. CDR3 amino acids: CASSSGINYGYTF. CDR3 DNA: TGTGCCAGCAGTTCAGGGATTAACTATGGCTACACCTTC.

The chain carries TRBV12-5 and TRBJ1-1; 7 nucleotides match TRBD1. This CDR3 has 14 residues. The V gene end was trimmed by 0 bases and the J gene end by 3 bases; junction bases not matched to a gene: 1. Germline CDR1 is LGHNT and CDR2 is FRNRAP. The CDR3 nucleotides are TGTGCTAGTGGTTTGGTACAGGGGTACACTGAAGCTTTCTTT. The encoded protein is CASGLVQGYTEAFF.

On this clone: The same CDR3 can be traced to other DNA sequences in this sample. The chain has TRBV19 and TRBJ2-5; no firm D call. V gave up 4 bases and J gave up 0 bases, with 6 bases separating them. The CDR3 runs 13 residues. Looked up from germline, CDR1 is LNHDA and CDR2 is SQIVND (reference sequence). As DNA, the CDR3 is TGTGCCAGTAGTACAGGATACCAAGAGACCCAGTACTTC. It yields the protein CASSTGYQETQYF.

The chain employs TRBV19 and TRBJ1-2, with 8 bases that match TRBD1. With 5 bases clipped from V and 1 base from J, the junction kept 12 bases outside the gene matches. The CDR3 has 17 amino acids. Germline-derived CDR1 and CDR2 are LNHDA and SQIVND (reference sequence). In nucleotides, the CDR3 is TGTGCCAGTAGTTCCGCGGACAGGGCCAGGGGTAACTATGGCTACACCTTC. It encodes CASSSADRARGNYGYTF.

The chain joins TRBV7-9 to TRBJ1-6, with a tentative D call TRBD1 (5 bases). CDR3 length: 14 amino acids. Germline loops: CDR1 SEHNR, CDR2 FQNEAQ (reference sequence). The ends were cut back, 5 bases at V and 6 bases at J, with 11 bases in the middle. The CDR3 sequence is CASSLDGTNSPLHF. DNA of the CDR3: TGTGCCAGCAGCCTGGACGGGACTAATTCACCCCTCCACTTT.